Listed here are 24 T cell receptor beta chains from one sample, sequenced in a study of T-cell memory formation after mild COVID-19 (dated by TCRdb to about 2021). Library prep was done by 5' RACE. These reads were obtained on an Illumina NovaSeq 6000. In TCRdb, the public reads were trimmed at Q25 with fastp and aligned with MiXCR, with productive beta chains retained. Every distinct CDR3 protein forms one entry, paired with its most common genes and DNA. The sample contains about half a million distinct CDR3 sequences, over 15% of them found a single time. 10% to 15% of the sample lies in the top ten. The sequenced material came from PBMCs or a T cell subset sorted from them (not recorded which). All receptors derive from an adult woman who had mild COVID-19 (a few samples of this study predate the infection). The sample titles of this study are shuffled in the database, so cell type and time point are left out; the donor was told from shared clones.

This clonotype was found a few times. J is TRBJ2-1 and V is TRBV4-3; TRBD2 is a possible D gene (5 bases). V shed 1 base and J shed 1 base, with 11 bases lying between them. CDR3 length equals 16 residues. In germline, CDR1 is LGHNA, CDR2 YSLEER. CDR3 protein: CASSQALVPSYNEQFF. Here the CDR3 DNA reads TGCGCCAGCAGCCAAGCACTAGTCCCATCCTACAATGAGCAGTTCTTC.

This clonotype was picked up many times. This sequence joins TRBV5-1 and TRBJ2-3; 7 bases match TRBD1. The CDR3 covers 16 residues. Germline V CDR1 and CDR2: SGHRS, YFSETQ. V was pared by 4 bases and J by 2 bases, with 10 bases of the junction left unmatched. The CDR3 reads CASSGHTGALTDTQYF. The CDR3 DNA is TGCGCCAGCAGCGGCCACACAGGGGCGCTCACAGATACGCAGTATTTT.

This clonotype was recorded a few times. The chain recombines TRBV7-2 with TRBJ2-1, with 8 bases that match TRBD1. V shed 5 bases and J 2 bases; nucleotides not matched to a gene: 11. CDR1 and CDR2 from the germline V gene are SGHTA and FQGNSA. The CDR3 has 17 residues. The CDR3 DNA reads TGTGCCAGCAGCCACGATCCCCCGGGACAGGCCTACAATGAGCAGTTCTTC. Protein product: CASSHDPPGQAYNEQFF.

The chain couples TRBV5-5 to TRBJ1-1; D perhaps matches TRBD1 (6 bases). V was shortened by 4 bases and J by 4 bases, with 11 bases between the two germline ends. The germline V gene encodes CDR1 SGHKS and CDR2 YYEKEE (reference sequence). The CDR3 runs 13 residues. The CDR3, as DNA: TGTGCCAGCAGCCGGGCAGGGGCCACTGAAGCTTTCTTT. This translates into CASSRAGATEAFF.

The table lists this clonotype with a few counts. This sequence joins TRBV20-1 and TRBJ1-5; no firm D call. The germline V gene encodes CDR1 DFQATT and CDR2 SNEGSKA (reference sequence). Trimming stripped 3 bases from V and 3 bases from J, with 9 bases between. The CDR3 has 13 amino acids. CDR3 amino acids: CSASGQINQPQHF. CDR3 nucleotide sequence: TGCAGTGCTAGCGGTCAGATCAATCAGCCCCAGCATTTT.

This clonotype was detected a few times. The chain has TRBV30 and TRBJ2-1, with D perhaps TRBD1 or TRBD2 (5 bases each). Deletions cut 1 base from V and 6 bases from J, with 7 bases between. The CDR3 has 12 residues. Germline V gene data show CDR1 as GTSNPN and CDR2 as SVGIG (reference sequence). The CDR3 protein is CAWSDGGNEQFF. The CDR3 DNA follows: TGTGCCTGGAGTGATGGGGGCAATGAGCAGTTCTTC.

The chain uses TRBV20-1 and TRBJ2-3; a weak D match, TRBD1 (5 bases). The CDR3 runs 15 residues. The V and J ends lost 3 bases and 2 bases respectively, with 15 bases between them. Germline V gene sequence: CDR1 DFQATT, CDR2 SNEGSKA (reference sequence). In DNA form, the CDR3 reads TGCAGTGCTAGGTTCCAGCGACAGATCACAGATACGCAGTATTTT. Amino acids: CSARFQRQITDTQYF.

This chain connects TRBV2 to TRBJ1-1; TRBD1 aligns across 11 bases. Germline V CDR1 and CDR2: SNHLY, FYNNEI. The junction had 3 bases not matched to a gene; V was cut back by 7 bases and J by 5 bases. CDR3 length equals 13 residues. Here the CDR3 DNA reads TGTGCCAGCATGCGGGACAGGGGGACTGAAGCTTTCTTT. It is translated as CASMRDRGTEAFF. Drawing the rest from reference TRBV2 and TRBJ1-1, the complete variable domain is EPEVTQTPSHQVTQMGQEVILRCVPISNHLYFYWYRQILGQKVEFLVSFYNNEISEKSEIFDDQFSVERPDGSNFTLKIRSTKLEDSAMYFCASMRDRGTEAFFGQGTRLTVV.

This clonotype was counted only a few times. The chain joins TRBV11-2 to TRBJ2-7, with unresolved D. Germline CDR1 reads SGHAT; CDR2 reads FQNNGV. This CDR3 is built from 12 residues. Trimming stripped 1 base from V and 4 bases from J, with 5 bases between. CDR3 in amino acids: CASSLVVYEQYF. The CDR3 DNA is TGTGCCAGCAGCTTAGTAGTTTACGAGCAGTACTTC.

V gene TRBV12-3 or TRBV12-4 combines with J gene TRBJ1-1; the D is unclear. The V and J ends lost 1 base and 4 bases respectively, with 7 bases between them. The CDR3 totals 13 residues. This chain's CDR3 is CASSLVAVTEAFF. The CDR3 region has the DNA TGTGCCAGCAGTTTAGTGGCGGTCACTGAAGCTTTCTTT.

V gene TRBV4-3 combines with J gene TRBJ1-1; TRBD1 matches at 7 bases. The CDR3 totals 16 residues. CDR1 is LGHNA, CDR2 YSLEER, per germline. Trimming at V came to 1 base and at J to 8 bases, leaving 13 bases not matched to a gene. This chain's CDR3 is CASSQVRLEQGYEAFF. The CDR3 DNA sequence: TGCGCCAGCAGCCAAGTGAGACTGGAACAGGGGTACGAAGCTTTCTTT.

V is TRBV2 and J is TRBJ2-2; possible D gene TRBD2, 6 bases. This CDR3 has 15 residues. Germline CDR1 reads SNHLY; CDR2 reads FYNNEI. V lost 5 bases to trimming and J lost 6 bases, with 16 bases between them. The CDR3: CASSPEKTSAGELFF. For the CDR3, the DNA is TGTGCCAGCAGTCCCGAAAAGACTAGTGCCGGGGAGCTGTTTTTT.

The rearrangement links TRBV5-5 to TRBJ2-1; D may be TRBD2 (5 bases). CDR1 is SGHKS and CDR2 is YYEKEE in the germline V gene (reference sequence). Between the trimmed V and J ends, which lost 4 bases and 4 bases, there was a span of 12 bases. The length of the CDR3 is 14 residues. CDR3 nucleotides: TGTGCCAGCAGCATGTCGGACTTTTACAATGAGCAGTTCTTC. Translation: CASSMSDFYNEQFF.

This clonotype was seen a handful of times. The DNA for the CDR3 is TGCAGCGTCCGGACTAGCGGGGGACACACAGATACGCAGTATTTT. This encodes CSVRTSGGHTDTQYF. The chain combines TRBV29-1 with TRBJ2-3; 13 nucleotides match TRBD2. Germline CDR1 and CDR2: SQVTM and ANQGSEA. Losses at the gene ends were 6 bases for V and 2 bases for J; bases not matched to a gene: 5. The CDR3 has 15 residues.

The V gene is TRBV14, the J gene TRBJ1-6, with 8 bases lining up with TRBD1. This CDR3 comprises 16 residues. CDR1 and CDR2 from the germline V gene are SGHDN and FVKESK. J was trimmed by 5 bases and V by 4 bases; bases with no gene match: 7. CDR3 amino acids: CASSRYKDRDNSPLHF. CDR3 DNA: TGTGCCAGCAGCCGATACAAGGACAGGGATAATTCACCCCTCCACTTT.

J is TRBJ2-1 and V is TRBV20-1, with D possibly being TRBD1 (6 bases). The CDR3 loop spans 14 amino acids. Trimming took off 4 bases at V and 2 bases at J, with 12 bases between the two ends. Germline V gene sequence: CDR1 DFQATT, CDR2 SNEGSKA (reference sequence). CDR3 sequence reads: CSATRGGTYNEQFF. For the CDR3, the DNA is TGCAGTGCTACTCGAGGGGGTACCTACAATGAGCAGTTCTTC.

V is TRBV4-3 and J is TRBJ1-5; a weak D match, TRBD1 (5 bases). The CDR3 has 15 amino acids. V was pared by 1 base and J by 9 bases, with 16 bases between. Germline V CDR1 and CDR2: LGHNA, YSLEER. This chain's CDR3 is CASSQGLWGGAPQHF. DNA for the CDR3: TGCGCCAGCAGCCAAGGGTTGTGGGGGGGAGCGCCCCAGCATTTT.

This clonotype has just a few counts. This chain connects TRBV5-1 to TRBJ1-2; TRBD1 matches at 7 bases. The V gene's germline CDR1 is SGHRS and CDR2 YFSETQ. The CDR3 loop spans 11 amino acids. V lost 8 bases to trimming and J lost 3 bases; unmatched junction nucleotides: 1. The CDR3 spells CASGTDYGYTF. For the CDR3, the DNA is TGCGCCAGTGGGACAGACTATGGCTACACCTTC.

This clonotype showed up just a few times. V is TRBV6-5 and J is TRBJ1-1; 7 bases match TRBD1. There are 17 residues in the CDR3. The germline CDR1 and CDR2 sequences are MNHEY and SVGAGI. The junction had 11 bases not matched to a gene; V was cut back by 0 bases and J by 4 bases. CDR3 protein: CASSYSRAGGGSTEAFF. CDR3 sequence (DNA): TGTGCCAGCAGTTACTCGAGGGCAGGGGGTGGGAGCACTGAAGCTTTCTTT.

The chain recombines TRBV19 with TRBJ2-1; the match to TRBD2 covers 14 bases. The CDR3 consists of 15 residues. Unmatched junction bases numbered 8, after V lost 8 bases and J lost 8 bases. The germline gives CDR1 LNHDA, CDR2 SQIVND (reference sequence). The CDR3 DNA follows: TGTGCCAGTGGGAGAAGACTAGCGGGGGGGTATGAGCAGTTCTTC. Its protein is CASGRRLAGGYEQFF.

This clonotype was seen a handful of times. The chain is built from TRBV7-9 and TRBJ1-2; weak D call: TRBD1 (6 bases). CDR1 SEHNR and CDR2 FQNEAQ come from the germline V gene (reference sequence). Trimming removed 5 bases at V and 6 bases at J, with 22 bases between. The CDR3 is 16 residues long. CDR3 residues: CASSPSLAGDPDGYTF. The CDR3 DNA reads TGTGCCAGCAGCCCCTCTTTGGCAGGGGATCCAGATGGCTACACCTTC.

This clonotype was observed a few times. The chain links TRBV5-1 to TRBJ1-2; D uncertain. Trimming stripped 4 bases from V and 4 bases from J, with 17 bases between. Germline loops: CDR1 SGHRS, CDR2 YFSETQ. The CDR3 is made up of 15 amino acids. The CDR3, as DNA: TGCGCCAGCAGCCCGACGCCGCTTTTGGGCTATGGCTACACCTTC. This sequence encodes CASSPTPLLGYGYTF. The full variable domain, in which reference TRBV5-1 and TRBJ1-2 provide the parts outside the CDR3, is KAGVTQTPRYLIKTRGQQVTLSCSPISGHRSVSWYQQTPGQGLQFLFEYFSETQRNKGNFPGRFSGRQFSNSRSEMNVSTLELGDSALYLCASSPTPLLGYGYTFGSGTRLTVV.

CDR3 amino acids: CASSGGGNRIVNEQFF. For the CDR3, the DNA is TGTGCCAGCAGCGGGGGCGGGAATCGAATAGTCAATGAGCAGTTCTTC. The chain combines TRBV7-9 with TRBJ2-1; either TRBD1 or TRBD2 may supply D (6 bases each). The CDR3 runs to 16 residues. Germline CDR1 SEHNR, CDR2 FQNEAQ (reference sequence). Trimming removed 5 bases from V and 6 bases from J, with 20 bases in between. Variable domain in full (rest from reference TRBV7-9 and TRBJ2-1): DTGVSQNPRHKITKRGQNVTFRCDPISEHNRLYWYRQTLGQGPEFLTYFQNEAQLEKSRLLSDRFSAERPKGSFSTLEIQRTEQGDSAMYLCASSGGGNRIVNEQFFGPGTRLTVL.

Only a few counts were recorded for this clonotype. V usage is TRBV20-1 and J usage is TRBJ1-4; no definite D call. Germline lookup yields CDR1 DFQATT and CDR2 SNEGSKA (reference sequence). Trimming stripped 3 bases from V and 5 bases from J, with 19 bases between. The CDR3 has 16 amino acids. The CDR3 sequence: CSASSPRGRTNEKLFF. The DNA of the CDR3 is TGCAGTGCTAGCAGCCCAAGAGGTCGGACCAATGAAAAACTGTTTTTT.